One sample yielded the 30 T cell receptor beta chains listed below, sequenced in a study of T cell responses to AZD1222 COVID-19 vaccine. Some clones are missing from TCRdb's copy, which holds only in-frame ones; the method was immunoSEQ multiplex PCR. This table has approximately 170,000 clones, about 86% appearing once. Sample: peripheral blood, taken 28 days after the second AZD1222 dose. The source of these receptors is an adult who received the AZD1222 COVID-19 vaccine.

The J gene is TRBJ2-7, the V gene TRBV27; TRBD1 or TRBD2 may be the D gene (5 bases each). The CDR3 length is 16 residues. Trimming stripped 0 bases from V and 5 bases from J, with 17 bases between. The V gene's germline CDR1 is MNHEY and CDR2 SMNVEV (reference sequence). The CDR3 bases are TGTGCCAGCAGTTTATCTCTCACGGGGCGCATCAACGAGCAGTACTTC. This codes for CASSLSLTGRINEQYF.

The J gene is TRBJ1-2, the V gene TRBV6-5, with 9 bases matching TRBD1. Germline loops: CDR1 MNHEY, CDR2 SVGAGI. This CDR3 comprises 15 residues. V was pared by 4 bases and J by 1 base, with 4 bases of the junction left unmatched. As DNA, the CDR3 is TGTGCCAGCAGTTTACTGGGACAGGGTAACTATGGCTACACCTTC. The encoded protein is CASSLLGQGNYGYTF.

In nucleotides, the CDR3 is TGTGCCCTAGGGGCAGGGAACTATGGCTACACCTTC. Amino acids: CALGAGNYGYTF. This rearrangement joins TRBV30 to TRBJ1-2, with TRBD1 as a possible D gene (5 bases). Trimming removed 8 bases at V and 2 bases at J, with 12 bases between. Germline V gene lookup returns CDR1 GTSNPN and CDR2 SVGIG (reference sequence). The CDR3 is 12 residues long.

This CDR3 is CASSLGTLSSYEQYF. The CDR3 nucleotides are TGTGCCAGCAGCTTAGGGACCCTTTCCTCCTACGAGCAGTACTTC. This chain connects TRBV13 to TRBJ2-7; D is unclear. With 0 bases removed from V and 0 bases from J, the gap between germline ends came to 9 bases. In germline, CDR1 is PRHDT, CDR2 FYEKMQ (reference sequence). The CDR3 sequence is 15 residues long.

J is TRBJ2-1 and V is TRBV6-5, with 10 bases fitting TRBD2. The trim removed 4 bases at V and 9 bases at J, leaving 6 bases unmatched. Germline values: CDR1 MNHEY, CDR2 SVGAGI. The CDR3 has 14 residues. CDR3 sequence: CASSSSGGLGEQFF. The CDR3 nucleotides are TGTGCCAGCAGTTCTAGCGGGGGACTTGGTGAGCAGTTCTTC.

J is TRBJ2-3 and V is TRBV6-5; possible D gene TRBD2, 5 bases. This CDR3 has 14 residues. Germline V gene data show CDR1 as MNHEY and CDR2 as SVGAGI. Trimming shortened V by 8 bases and J by 7 bases, and 19 bases separated the two germline ends. CDR3 loop: CASLADPSFHTQYF. Written as DNA, the CDR3 is TGTGCCAGCCTAGCTGATCCTAGCTTCCATACGCAGTATTTT.

This chain uses TRBV6-6 with TRBJ2-3; TRBD1 matches at 8 bases. CDR1 MNHNY and CDR2 SVGAGI come from the germline V gene (reference sequence). Trimming took 7 bases from V and 1 from J; bases not matched to a gene: 10. The CDR3 is 16 residues long. CDR3 nucleotide sequence: TGTGCCAGCACTATGGACAGGGCGTCGGGCACAGATACGCAGTATTTT. Its translation is CASTMDRASGTDTQYF.

The chain employs TRBV6-1 and TRBJ2-5; D gene unclear. V was cut by 5 bases and J by 4 bases, with 5 bases left in between. CDR1 MNHNS and CDR2 SASEGT come from the germline V gene. The CDR3 covers 11 residues. CDR3 amino acids: CASSNTETQYF. The CDR3 nucleotides read TGTGCCAGCAGTAATACAGAGACCCAGTACTTC.

The chain employs TRBV19 and TRBJ2-7, with TRBD1 matching 9 bases. Germline CDR1 is LNHDA and CDR2 is SQIVND (reference sequence). The CDR3 has 15 residues. V shed 3 bases and J 7 bases; nucleotides not matched to a gene: 10. The CDR3 DNA is TGTGCCAGTAGTATGTCGGCAGGGACAGGGAGTGAGCAGTACTTC. Translating it yields CASSMSAGTGSEQYF.

A few counts support this clone. The chain carries TRBV6-2 or TRBV6-3 and TRBJ2-7; D could derive from TRBD1 or TRBD2 (5 bases each). The CDR3 sequence is 16 residues long. V was cut by 2 bases and J by 5 bases, with 19 bases left in between. Germline V gene data show CDR1 as MNHEY and CDR2 as SVGEGT. The CDR3 DNA is TGTGCCAGCAGTTACGAGCAGGGCCCTGGGACGGACGAGCAGTACTTC. The encoded protein is CASSYEQGPGTDEQYF.

This clone was picked up a small number of times. In DNA, the CDR3 is TGTGCCATATATGGCGGGGGTGGCTATGGCTACACCTTC. It yields the protein CAIYGGGGYGYTF. V usage is TRBV28 and J usage is TRBJ1-2; D perhaps matches TRBD1 (5 bases). V dropped 10 bases and J dropped 4 bases, with 16 bases sitting between them. The germline CDR1 and CDR2 sequences are MDHEN and SYDVKM. CDR3 length: 13 amino acids.

The sample holds one count of this clone. The CDR3 DNA reads TGTGCCAGCAGCTACAGACTAGCGGGGGGGCCGAATGAGCAGTTCTTC. The encoded protein is CASSYRLAGGPNEQFF. The chain carries TRBV7-6 and TRBJ2-1, with 14 nucleotides matching TRBD2. Germline CDR1 reads SGHVS; CDR2 reads FNYEAQ. CDR3 length: 16 residues. With 4 bases clipped from V and 7 bases from J, the junction kept 6 bases outside the gene matches.

The J gene is TRBJ1-2, the V gene TRBV3-1 (or the pseudogene TRBV3-2), with 8 positions matching TRBD1. V lost 6 bases and J lost 4; bases outside the gene matches: 10. The CDR3 contains 15 residues. Germline loops: CDR1 LGHDT, CDR2 YNNKEL (reference sequence). The CDR3 coding sequence is TGTGCCAGCAGGGTTAGACAGGGGTCGATCTATGGCTACACCTTC. Its translation is CASRVRQGSIYGYTF.

This chain uses TRBV7-2 with TRBJ2-5; 10 bases fit TRBD1. Germline V gene lookup returns CDR1 SGHTA and CDR2 FQGNSA. The junction had 3 bases not matched to a gene; V was cut back by 5 bases and J by 0 bases. The CDR3 runs to 15 residues. For the CDR3, the DNA is TGTGCCAGCAGCCTGGACAGGGGGAACCAAGAGACCCAGTACTTC. Its translation is CASSLDRGNQETQYF. The full variable domain, rest sourced from reference TRBV7-2 and TRBJ2-5, is GAGVSQSPSNKVTEKGKDVELRCDPISGHTALYWYRQSLGQGLEFLIYFQGNSAPDKSGLPSDRFSAERTGGSVSTLTIQRTQQEDSAVYLCASSLDRGNQETQYFGPGTRLLVL.

This clone appeared a single time. J is TRBJ2-1 and V is TRBV11-2, with 12 nucleotides matching TRBD2. V shed 5 bases, J shed 8 bases, and the junction held 10 bases outside the gene matches. The CDR3 sequence is 16 residues long. The V gene's germline CDR1 is SGHAT and CDR2 FQNNGV. The CDR3 DNA reads TGTGCCAGCAGCGCCATTCCTAGCGGGGGGGGCGATGAGCAGTTCTTC. Protein: CASSAIPSGGGDEQFF. The full variable domain, with the rest looked up from reference TRBV11-2 and TRBJ2-1, is EAGVAQSPRYKIIEKRQSVAFWCNPISGHATLYWYQQILGQGPKLLIQFQNNGVVDDSQLPKDRFSAERLKGVDSTLKIQPAKLEDSAVYLCASSAIPSGGGDEQFFGPGTRLTVL.

The rearrangement joins TRBV7-9 to TRBJ1-5; 11 positions agree with TRBD1. The CDR3 spans 15 residues. Germline CDR1 is SEHNR and CDR2 is FQNEAQ (reference sequence). V dropped 5 bases and J dropped 2; count of bases not matched to a gene: 2. The CDR3 DNA reads TGTGCCAGCAGCCCGGGACAGGGGGGCAATCAGCCCCAGCATTTT. Translation gives CASSPGQGGNQPQHF. The variable domain in full, with the rest retrieved from reference TRBV7-9 and TRBJ1-5, is DTGVSQNPRHKITKRGQNVTFRCDPISEHNRLYWYRQTLGQGPEFLTYFQNEAQLEKSRLLSDRFSAERPKGSFSTLEIQRTEQGDSAMYLCASSPGQGGNQPQHFGDGTRLSIL.

This chain uses TRBV4-3 with TRBJ2-7, with D maybe TRBD1 (8 bases). Germline CDR1 LGHNA, CDR2 YSLEER. Trimming took off 3 bases at V and 0 bases at J, with 18 bases between the two ends. The CDR3 is 17 residues long. The CDR3 loop reads CASSQRTTGGVSYEQYF. CDR3 in DNA: TGCGCCAGCAGCCAGCGTACCACAGGGGGGGTCTCCTACGAGCAGTACTTC.

CDR3 in amino acids: CASSEDRTTNEKLFF. The CDR3 DNA follows: TGTGCCAGCAGTGAAGACAGGACAACTAATGAAAAACTGTTTTTT. V usage is TRBV2 and J usage is TRBJ1-4; D perhaps matches TRBD1 (5 bases). This CDR3 comprises 15 residues. The V gene lost 1 base and the J gene lost 0 bases, with 6 bases spanning the gap. Germline assignment: CDR1 SNHLY and CDR2 FYNNEI.

The gene calls are TRBV29-1 and TRBJ2-7; D is uncertain. The CDR3 has 13 residues. Per the germline V gene, CDR1 is SQVTM and CDR2 is ANQGSEA. The V end lost 2 bases, the J end lost 0 bases, and 8 bases lay between the germline ends. The CDR3 sequence: CSVESDPSYEQYF. The CDR3 DNA reads TGCAGCGTTGAATCCGACCCCTCCTACGAGCAGTACTTC.

This clone was seen once. The J gene is TRBJ1-3, the V gene TRBV11-2; 7 bases match TRBD1. CDR1 is SGHAT, CDR2 FQNNGV, per germline. The V and J ends lost 5 bases and 3 bases, in that order; junction bases with no gene match: 7. This CDR3 spans 15 amino acids. CDR3 region: CASSPRRGLGNTIYF. In DNA, the CDR3 is TGTGCCAGCAGCCCAAGAAGGGGGCTTGGAAACACCATATATTTT.

V is TRBV18 and J is TRBJ1-1, with 7 bases fitting TRBD1. CDR3 length: 15 residues. Germline CDR1 reads KGHSH; CDR2 reads LQKENI. J gave up 1 base and V 3 bases, and 5 bases lay outside the gene matches. For the CDR3, the DNA is TGTGCCAGCTCACCTTTACAGGGGAGGAACACTGAAGCTTTCTTT. This gives the protein CASSPLQGRNTEAFF.

V and J are TRBV10-2 and TRBJ1-4, with D possibly being TRBD1 (5 bases). The length of the CDR3 is 15 residues. The germline CDR1 and CDR2 sequences are WSHSY and SAAADI. Trimming pared 2 bases from V and 10 bases from J, leaving 17 bases between. CDR3 nucleotides: TGCGCCAGCAGTGAGGATGGGACGGAGCCAGGAAAACTGTTTTTT. This sequence encodes CASSEDGTEPGKLFF.

The CDR3 region has the DNA TGTGCCACCAGCGGACGCGTGGGACAGGGACCCACAGATACGCAGTATTTT. The encoded protein is CATSGRVGQGPTDTQYF. This sequence joins TRBV15 and TRBJ2-3; TRBD1 aligns across 9 bases. This CDR3 has 17 residues. With V trimmed by 5 bases and J by 2 bases, 11 bases remained unmatched. The germline V gene has CDR1 LNHNV and CDR2 YYDKDF (reference sequence).

The chain uses TRBV7-8 and TRBJ2-1, with unresolved D. The CDR3 totals 13 residues. Germline values: CDR1 SGHVS, CDR2 FQNEAQ. V was trimmed by 5 bases and J by 9 bases, leaving 14 bases between them. The CDR3 nucleotides read TGTGCCAGCAGCCGGCCGGGCGTGGGTGAGCAGTTCTTC. This codes for CASSRPGVGEQFF.

About this clone itself: Other DNA sequences of this sample code for an identical CDR3. The CDR3 reads CASRGLGNTIYF. The CDR3 bases are TGTGCCAGCAGGGGCTTGGGAAACACCATATATTTT. V and J are TRBV2 and TRBJ1-3; D not resolved. CDR3 length: 12 residues. With 6 bases removed from V and 4 bases from J, the gap between germline ends came to 7 bases. Germline-derived CDR1 and CDR2 are SNHLY and FYNNEI.

V gene TRBV7-6 combines with J gene TRBJ2-3; unclear D gene. The germline V gene encodes CDR1 SGHVS and CDR2 FNYEAQ. V was shortened by 2 bases and J by 1 base, with 10 bases between the two germline ends. This CDR3 comprises 15 residues. The CDR3 sequence: CASSLYIGGTDTQYF. CDR3 DNA: TGTGCCAGCAGCTTATATATCGGCGGCACAGATACGCAGTATTTT.

DNA for the CDR3: TGCAGCGTTGGGGGGAGCAATCAGCCCCAGCATTTT. Its protein product is CSVGGSNQPQHF. The chain employs TRBV29-1 and TRBJ1-5; D may be TRBD1 (5 bases). The V end was cut by 4 bases, the J end by 1 base, with 5 bases between. This CDR3 comprises 12 residues. Germline CDR1 SQVTM, CDR2 ANQGSEA.

The chain employs TRBV12-3 or TRBV12-4 and TRBJ1-1; no reliable D call. The CDR3 loop spans 12 amino acids. V shed 3 bases and J shed 7 bases, with 9 bases lying between them. CDR3 protein: CASSFWAHEAFF. CDR3 DNA sequence: TGTGCCAGCAGTTTCTGGGCACATGAAGCTTTCTTT.

V gene TRBV29-1 combines with J gene TRBJ2-2; the D is unclear. The CDR3 is 13 residues long. Trimming pared 6 bases from V and 7 bases from J, leaving 15 bases between. From germline, CDR1 is SQVTM and CDR2 ANQGSEA. CDR3 protein: CSVGSGVGGELFF. Written as DNA, the CDR3 is TGCAGCGTCGGATCAGGAGTGGGCGGGGAGCTGTTTTTT.

The chain has TRBV9 and TRBJ2-2; either TRBD1 or TRBD2 may supply D (5 bases each). CDR1 and CDR2 (germline): SGDLS, YYNGEE. This CDR3 has 17 residues. V shed 1 base and J shed 4 bases, with 17 bases lying between them. The CDR3 region has the DNA TGTGCCAGCAGCGTACGGGTCGGGGCGTCGACCACCGGGGAGCTGTTTTTT. It yields the protein CASSVRVGASTTGELFF.